This TCR beta chain was recovered during a study of shared clonotypes between healthy human individuals. There are 14 residues in the CDR3. Between the trimmed V and J ends, which lost 7 bases and 1 base, there was a span of 12 bases. CDR1 and CDR2 from the germline V gene are SGDLS and YYNGEE. Clones were sequenced by immunoSEQ multiplex PCR, and TCRdb holds only the in-frame ones, with some missing. Among some 660,000 clones listed, about 80% were seen once. This rearrangement joins TRBV9 to TRBJ2-1; D uncertain. The receptor was isolated from a woman younger than 45 in good health. The sample consisted of memory CD4+ T cells sorted from blood. The sample's subset: CD45RA-negative fraction. CDR3 bases: TGTGCCAGCGGAAGGGCAGCATCCTACAATGAGCAGTTCTTC. Protein: CASGRAASYNEQFF. Full variable domain (missing parts from reference TRBV9 and TRBJ2-1): DSGVTQTPKHLITATGQRVTLRCSPRSGDLSVYWYQQSLDQGLQFLIQYYNGEERAKGNILERFSAQQFPDLHSELNLSSLELGDSALYFCASGRAASYNEQFFGPGTRLTVL.